A single T cell receptor beta chain is shown here with its context. In the original analysis: Quantification of nucleated cells was approximated via reference gene primer amplification. Sequenced by immunoSEQ multiplex PCR; TCRdb stores in-frame clones only, minus some. V, J and clone size are taken as reported in that table, and D and trimming were inferred from the DNA itself. The sample holds some 460,000 clones, more than 85% seen once. In germline, CDR1 is SNHLY, CDR2 FYNNEI. This CDR3 has 14 residues. Trimming cost V 6 bases and J 1 base, with 12 bases left between them. The data belong to a study of blood T cell repertoires in COVID-19. Whole-study context: Material from acute and convalescent COVID-19 was sourced from the United States, Italy and Spain. From T cells, B-cell-depleted T cells, or PBMCs came the material, which was cDNA or gDNA.

This chain links TRBV2 with TRBJ1-1, with D maybe TRBD1 (5 bases). The TCR was taken from a woman aged 25-40 years with acute or convalescent COVID-19. Specimen: peripheral blood. The CDR3 bases are TGTGCCAGCAGGAAGTATGACAGGAACACTGAAGCTTTCTTT. This sequence encodes CASRKYDRNTEAFF.